Included here is one T cell receptor (beta chain) sequence, with context. Its antigen is undetermined. Overall study findings and caveats: Whole repertoires were not studied in the larger cohort, only one V-J beta rearrangement. Greatest tumor Treg TCR overlap was with tumor naive CD4+ cells. Tumor memory CD4+ T cell TCR gene usage was found to cluster with blood and lymph node memory CD4+ cells and with lymph node naive CD4+ cells.

Cells sorted as Tregs were CD4+, CD25+ and CD127-/low. The V and J ends lost 6 bases and 1 base, in that order; junction bases with no gene match: 4. The length of the CDR3 is 15 residues. From germline, CDR1 is MNHNY and CDR2 SVGAGI (reference sequence). Semi-nested PCR with Nested Universal Primer A followed constant-region reverse priming of full-length variable regions. TCRdb re-derived calls from the 5' RACE reads in MiXCR, one entry per CDR3 protein. The sample gives 50,000 to 70,000 distinct CDR3 sequences, roughly 20% of which show up once; roughly 3.5% is in the top ten. The rearrangement joins TRBV6-6 to TRBJ1-1; 11 bases map to TRBD1. The origin of this receptor is a female donor with breast cancer. Input material: tumor-infiltrating Tregs sorted from the breast tumor. This CDR3 is CASRTGTGGNTEAFF. The CDR3 DNA reads TGTGCCAGCAGAACGGGGACAGGGGGGAACACTGAAGCTTTCTTT.